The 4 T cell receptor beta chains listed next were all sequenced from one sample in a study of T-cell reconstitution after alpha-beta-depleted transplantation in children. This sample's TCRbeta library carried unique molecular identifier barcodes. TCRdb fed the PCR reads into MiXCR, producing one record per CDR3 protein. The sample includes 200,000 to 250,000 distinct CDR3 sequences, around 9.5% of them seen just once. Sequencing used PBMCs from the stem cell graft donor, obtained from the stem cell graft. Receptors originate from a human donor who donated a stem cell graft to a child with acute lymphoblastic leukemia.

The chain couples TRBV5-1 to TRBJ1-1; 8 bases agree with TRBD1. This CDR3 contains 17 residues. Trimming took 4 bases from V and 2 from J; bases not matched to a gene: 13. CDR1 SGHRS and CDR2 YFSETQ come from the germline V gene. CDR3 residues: CASSEKKDRVVNTEAFF. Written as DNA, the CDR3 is TGCGCCAGCAGCGAGAAAAAGGACAGGGTGGTAAACACTGAAGCTTTCTTT.

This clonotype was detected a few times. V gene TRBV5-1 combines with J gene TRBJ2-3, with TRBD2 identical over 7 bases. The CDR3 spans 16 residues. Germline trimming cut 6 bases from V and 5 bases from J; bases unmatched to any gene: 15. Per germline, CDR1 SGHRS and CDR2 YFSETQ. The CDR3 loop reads CASNHGTNPPRDTQYF. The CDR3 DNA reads TGCGCCAGCAACCATGGGACTAACCCTCCGAGAGATACGCAGTATTTT.

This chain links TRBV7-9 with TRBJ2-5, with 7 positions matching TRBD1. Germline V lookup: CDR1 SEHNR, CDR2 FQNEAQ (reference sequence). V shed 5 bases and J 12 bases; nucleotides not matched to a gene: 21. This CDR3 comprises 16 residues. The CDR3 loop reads CASSRYPDRERGYEYF. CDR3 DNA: TGTGCCAGCAGCCGATACCCTGACAGGGAACGTGGTTATGAGTACTTC. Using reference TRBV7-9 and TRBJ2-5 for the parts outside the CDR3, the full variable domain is DTGVSQNPRHKITKRGQNVTFRCDPISEHNRLYWYRQTLGQGPEFLTYFQNEAQLEKSRLLSDRFSAERPKGSFSTLEIQRTEQGDSAMYLCASSRYPDRERGYEYFGPGTRLLVL.

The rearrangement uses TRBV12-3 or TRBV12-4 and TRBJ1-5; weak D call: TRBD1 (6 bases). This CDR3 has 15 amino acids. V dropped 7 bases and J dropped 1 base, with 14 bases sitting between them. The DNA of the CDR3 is TGTGCCAGCACCCTTGAGGGGGACAGCAATCAGCCCCAGCATTTT. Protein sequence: CASTLEGDSNQPQHF.